The source of this T cell receptor beta chain is a study of identical twins. Whole-study results and caveats: Excess sharing by twins proved weaker in beta out-of-frame sequences. The more abundant beta clonotypes in cord blood had fewer insertions, and memory repertoires did not show this. The authors noted that invariant MAIT and iNKT cells could partly confound zero-insertion analyses.

Template switching added a universal primer site, and cDNA bore unique molecular identifiers. TCRdb re-analysed the 5' RACE reads in MiXCR, keeping a single row per CDR3 protein. The sample carries approximately 1.8 million distinct CDR3 sequences, around a third recorded once. The CDR3 spans 15 residues. V lost 6 bases, J lost 6 bases, and 10 bases stayed unmatched. Germline CDR1 reads MNHEY; CDR2 reads SVGEGT. Note on this clonotype: The antigen remains unidentified.

The chain is built from TRBV6-2 or TRBV6-3 and TRBJ2-1; 8 bases are shared with TRBD2. The receptor's source is a newborn girl in good health. The source material was cord blood. In DNA form, the CDR3 reads TGTGCCAGCAGCTATTCCGGGACTAGGATCAATGAGCAGTTCTTC. Protein product: CASSYSGTRINEQFF.